These 21 T cell receptor beta chains were all obtained from the same sample, sequenced in a study of multiple sclerosis patients with progressive multifocal leukoencephalopathy. Measured with immunoSEQ multiplex PCR; TCRdb has only the in-frame clones, and not every one. The sample lists 25,000 to 30,000 clones; about 88% were seen once. The time point: before natalizumab initiation. Source material: PBMCs. These receptors were taken from a human donor with multiple sclerosis.

The table lists this clone with a count of one. This chain joins TRBV21-1 and TRBJ2-5; the table's D gene call, TRBD2, was not cross checked with the DNA. Gene TRBJ2-7 matches the end of the DNA better, so the J call may be wrong. TRBV21-1 corresponds to a pseudogene. The CDR3 extends over 13 amino acids. CDR3: CASTGRGADEQYF. CDR3 sequence (DNA): TGTGCCAGCACTGGGAGGGGTGCGGACGAGCAGTACTTC.

The J gene is TRBJ1-1, the V gene TRBV19; no firm D call. Trimming took 9 bases from V and 4 from J, leaving 3 bases between them. The length of the CDR3 is 9 residues. Germline CDR1 reads LNHDA; CDR2 reads SQIVND (reference sequence). The CDR3 DNA reads as TGTGCCAGCGGCACTGAAGCTTTCTTT. Protein: CASGTEAFF.

The chain combines TRBV7-2 with TRBJ1-2; TRBD1 is a possible D gene (5 bases). V shed 4 bases and J shed 5 bases, with 8 bases lying between them. This CDR3 has 12 residues. CDR1 and CDR2 from the germline V gene are SGHTA and FQGNSA. This CDR3 reads CASSYGQYGYTF. The CDR3, as DNA: TGTGCCAGCAGCTATGGACAATATGGCTACACCTTC. The full variable domain, in which reference TRBV7-2 and TRBJ1-2 provide the parts outside the CDR3, is GAGVSQSPSNKVTEKGKDVELRCDPISGHTALYWYRQSLGQGLEFLIYFQGNSAPDKSGLPSDRFSAERTGGSVSTLTIQRTQQEDSAVYLCASSYGQYGYTFGSGTRLTVV.

J is TRBJ1-1 and V is TRBV28; D gene unclear. V was shortened by 5 bases and J by 6 bases, with 10 bases between the two germline ends. Germline CDR1 and CDR2: MDHEN and SYDVKM. This CDR3 contains 12 residues. CDR3 coding DNA: TGTGCCAGCAGTCGAATCGTGCCTGAAGCTTTCTTT. Protein: CASSRIVPEAFF.

This chain links TRBV7-2 with TRBJ2-7; 7 bases agree with TRBD1. The trim removed 2 bases at V and 5 bases at J, leaving 6 bases unmatched. CDR1 and CDR2 (germline): SGHTA, FQGNSA. There are 14 residues in the CDR3. CDR3 nucleotides: TGTGCCAGCAGCTTACTACAGGGGAACCACGAGCAGTACTTC. It specifies CASSLLQGNHEQYF. Together with reference TRBV7-2 and TRBJ2-7, the CDR3 gives the full variable domain: GAGVSQSPSNKVTEKGKDVELRCDPISGHTALYWYRQSLGQGLEFLIYFQGNSAPDKSGLPSDRFSAERTGGSVSTLTIQRTQQEDSAVYLCASSLLQGNHEQYFGPGTRLTVT.

The chain employs TRBV4-2 and TRBJ2-2; no clear D gene. Germline CDR1 and CDR2: LGHNA and YNFKEQ. V was cut by 0 bases and J by 6 bases, with 2 bases left in between. The CDR3 totals 12 residues. This CDR3 is CASSQDSGELFF. CDR3 sequence (DNA): TGTGCCAGCAGCCAAGATTCCGGGGAGCTGTTTTTT.

The chain uses TRBV5-1 and TRBJ1-4; the D is unclear. The CDR3 consists of 13 residues. Germline V gives CDR1 SGHRS, CDR2 YFSETQ. V gave up 2 bases and J gave up 4 bases, with 6 bases separating them. In nucleotides, the CDR3 is TGCGCCAGCAGCTTCTTCGTTAATGAAAAACTGTTTTTT. This sequence encodes CASSFFVNEKLFF. The whole variable domain, filled in from reference TRBV5-1 and TRBJ1-4, reads KAGVTQTPRYLIKTRGQQVTLSCSPISGHRSVSWYQQTPGQGLQFLFEYFSETQRNKGNFPGRFSGRQFSNSRSEMNVSTLELGDSALYLCASSFFVNEKLFFGSGTQLSVL.

This chain uses TRBV11-2 with TRBJ2-7; 8 bases are shared with TRBD2. Unmatched junction bases numbered 4, after V lost 0 bases and J lost 3 bases. Looked up from germline, CDR1 is SGHAT and CDR2 is FQNNGV. The CDR3 has 15 amino acids. The chain's CDR3 is CASSLERGALYEQYF. As DNA, the CDR3 is TGTGCCAGCAGCTTAGAGCGGGGGGCCCTCTACGAGCAGTACTTC. Drawing the rest from reference TRBV11-2 and TRBJ2-7, the complete variable domain is EAGVAQSPRYKIIEKRQSVAFWCNPISGHATLYWYQQILGQGPKLLIQFQNNGVVDDSQLPKDRFSAERLKGVDSTLKIQPAKLEDSAVYLCASSLERGALYEQYFGPGTRLTVT.

V usage is TRBV5-4 and J usage is TRBJ1-2, with D possibly being TRBD1 (5 bases). Trimming cost V 4 bases and J 6 bases, with 19 bases left between them. Germline V gene lookup returns CDR1 SGHNT and CDR2 YYREEE (reference sequence). CDR3 length: 15 amino acids. The CDR3 loop is CASSLTGLDSDGYTF. The CDR3 nucleotides read TGTGCCAGCAGCCTCACTGGACTCGACAGCGATGGCTACACCTTC.

The chain joins TRBV9 to TRBJ1-3; tentative D call: TRBD1 (5 bases). V gave up 5 bases and J gave up 0 bases, with 9 bases separating them. This CDR3 has 14 amino acids. Germline V lookup: CDR1 SGDLS, CDR2 YYNGEE. CDR3 amino acids: CASRGPGSGNTIYF. The CDR3 DNA follows: TGTGCCAGCAGGGGACCGGGCTCTGGAAACACCATATATTTT.

This chain connects TRBV6-1 to TRBJ1-1, with D possibly being TRBD1 (5 bases). V shed 4 bases and J shed 0 bases, with 12 bases lying between them. Per the germline V gene, CDR1 is MNHNS and CDR2 is SASEGT. The CDR3 contains 15 residues. The CDR3 sequence is CASSGVQAMNTEAFF. CDR3 sequence (DNA): TGTGCCAGCAGTGGGGTACAGGCCATGAACACTGAAGCTTTCTTT.

As regards this clone: Other DNA sequences from this sample encode an identical CDR3 as well. The chain recombines TRBV7-2 with TRBJ1-2; tentatively, D is TRBD1 (6 bases). Trimming took off 5 bases at V and 4 bases at J, with 14 bases between the two ends. Germline V gives CDR1 SGHTA, CDR2 FQGNSA. The CDR3 totals 14 residues. For the CDR3, the DNA is TGTGCCAGCAGCGGGGTTGGGGGGCCCTATGGCTACACCTTC. Amino acid sequence: CASSGVGGPYGYTF.

The chain couples TRBV19 to TRBJ1-2, with no clear D. The ends were cut back, 4 bases at V and 7 bases at J, with 22 bases in the middle. Germline CDR1 and CDR2: LNHDA and SQIVND (reference sequence). The CDR3 extends over 16 amino acids. The CDR3 is CASSTGVIGFWFGYTF. The CDR3 nucleotides are TGTGCCAGTAGTACGGGAGTAATTGGTTTTTGGTTTGGCTACACCTTC.

The chain carries TRBV5-6 and TRBJ2-1; no reliable D call. Trimming left V 5 bases short and J 8 bases short, with 11 bases between. The germline V gene encodes CDR1 SGHDT and CDR2 YYEEEE. This CDR3 region has 12 residues. This CDR3 reads CASRSTYDEQFF. DNA for the CDR3: TGTGCCAGCAGATCTACATACGATGAGCAGTTCTTC.

This CDR3 is CASSENRDRNYGYTF. CDR3 sequence (DNA): TGCGCCAGCAGTGAGAACCGGGACAGGAACTATGGCTACACCTTC. The chain links TRBV10-2 to TRBJ1-2, with 8 bases fitting TRBD1. Germline CDR1 WSHSY, CDR2 SAAADI. The CDR3 loop spans 15 amino acids. The junction had 4 bases not matched to a gene; V was cut back by 2 bases and J by 2 bases.

Turning to this clone: Likely a read error: the CDR3 ends without its conserved phenylalanine or tryptophan. The chain couples TRBV9 to TRBJ1-2; D is uncertain. The CDR3 loop spans 14 amino acids. V shed 0 bases and J shed 1 base, with 7 bases lying between them. From germline, CDR1 is SGDLS and CDR2 YYNGEE. CDR3 protein: CASSVAGNNYGYTS. In DNA, the CDR3 is TGTGCCAGCAGCGTAGCCGGAAATAACTATGGCTACACCTCC.

This chain connects TRBV7-9 to TRBJ2-3; 7 nucleotides align to TRBD2. This CDR3 comprises 15 residues. The V gene end was trimmed by 5 bases and the J gene end by 0 bases; junction bases not matched to a gene: 5. Germline V lookup: CDR1 SEHNR, CDR2 FQNEAQ (reference sequence). This chain's CDR3 is CASSPQGGSTDTQYF. CDR3 coding DNA: TGTGCCAGCAGCCCGCAGGGAGGGAGCACAGATACGCAGTATTTT.

This clone was found a few times. The rearrangement links TRBV6-1 to TRBJ2-3; 11 bases are a match to TRBD1. CDR1 MNHNS and CDR2 SASEGT come from the germline V gene. The V and J ends lost 5 bases and 5 bases, in that order; junction bases with no gene match: 3. The CDR3 has 14 amino acids. The CDR3 DNA follows: TGTGCCAGCAGTAGGGGGACAGGGGGAGATACGCAGTATTTT. Protein: CASSRGTGGDTQYF.

The chain links TRBV29-1 to TRBJ2-7; weak D call: TRBD2 (6 bases). V was shortened by 7 bases and J by 5 bases, with 21 bases between the two germline ends. CDR3 length equals 14 residues. The germline gives CDR1 SQVTM, CDR2 ANQGSEA. The CDR3 here is CSAGGDPTEDEQYF. The DNA for the CDR3 is TGCAGCGCCGGCGGGGACCCCACTGAGGACGAGCAGTACTTC.

J is TRBJ2-7 and V is TRBV7-2; a weak D match, TRBD2 (6 bases). Deletions cut 5 bases from V and 2 bases from J, with 16 bases between. The CDR3 runs to 15 residues. Per germline, CDR1 SGHTA and CDR2 FQGNSA. The CDR3 bases are TGTGCCAGCAGCGGGGGGAGGACGGAGGCCTACGAGCAGTACTTC. The encoded protein is CASSGGRTEAYEQYF.

Concerning this clone itself: One end of the junction is discordant with germline, which a read error may explain. V is TRBV15 and J is TRBJ2-5; no definite D call. The CDR3 totals 16 residues. Germline-derived CDR1 and CDR2 are LNHNV and YYDKDF (reference sequence). The CDR3 nucleotides are TGTGCCACCAGCCGAGATCCGAGGCAGATCCAAGGGACCCAGTACTTC. Protein sequence: CATSRDPRQIQGTQYF.